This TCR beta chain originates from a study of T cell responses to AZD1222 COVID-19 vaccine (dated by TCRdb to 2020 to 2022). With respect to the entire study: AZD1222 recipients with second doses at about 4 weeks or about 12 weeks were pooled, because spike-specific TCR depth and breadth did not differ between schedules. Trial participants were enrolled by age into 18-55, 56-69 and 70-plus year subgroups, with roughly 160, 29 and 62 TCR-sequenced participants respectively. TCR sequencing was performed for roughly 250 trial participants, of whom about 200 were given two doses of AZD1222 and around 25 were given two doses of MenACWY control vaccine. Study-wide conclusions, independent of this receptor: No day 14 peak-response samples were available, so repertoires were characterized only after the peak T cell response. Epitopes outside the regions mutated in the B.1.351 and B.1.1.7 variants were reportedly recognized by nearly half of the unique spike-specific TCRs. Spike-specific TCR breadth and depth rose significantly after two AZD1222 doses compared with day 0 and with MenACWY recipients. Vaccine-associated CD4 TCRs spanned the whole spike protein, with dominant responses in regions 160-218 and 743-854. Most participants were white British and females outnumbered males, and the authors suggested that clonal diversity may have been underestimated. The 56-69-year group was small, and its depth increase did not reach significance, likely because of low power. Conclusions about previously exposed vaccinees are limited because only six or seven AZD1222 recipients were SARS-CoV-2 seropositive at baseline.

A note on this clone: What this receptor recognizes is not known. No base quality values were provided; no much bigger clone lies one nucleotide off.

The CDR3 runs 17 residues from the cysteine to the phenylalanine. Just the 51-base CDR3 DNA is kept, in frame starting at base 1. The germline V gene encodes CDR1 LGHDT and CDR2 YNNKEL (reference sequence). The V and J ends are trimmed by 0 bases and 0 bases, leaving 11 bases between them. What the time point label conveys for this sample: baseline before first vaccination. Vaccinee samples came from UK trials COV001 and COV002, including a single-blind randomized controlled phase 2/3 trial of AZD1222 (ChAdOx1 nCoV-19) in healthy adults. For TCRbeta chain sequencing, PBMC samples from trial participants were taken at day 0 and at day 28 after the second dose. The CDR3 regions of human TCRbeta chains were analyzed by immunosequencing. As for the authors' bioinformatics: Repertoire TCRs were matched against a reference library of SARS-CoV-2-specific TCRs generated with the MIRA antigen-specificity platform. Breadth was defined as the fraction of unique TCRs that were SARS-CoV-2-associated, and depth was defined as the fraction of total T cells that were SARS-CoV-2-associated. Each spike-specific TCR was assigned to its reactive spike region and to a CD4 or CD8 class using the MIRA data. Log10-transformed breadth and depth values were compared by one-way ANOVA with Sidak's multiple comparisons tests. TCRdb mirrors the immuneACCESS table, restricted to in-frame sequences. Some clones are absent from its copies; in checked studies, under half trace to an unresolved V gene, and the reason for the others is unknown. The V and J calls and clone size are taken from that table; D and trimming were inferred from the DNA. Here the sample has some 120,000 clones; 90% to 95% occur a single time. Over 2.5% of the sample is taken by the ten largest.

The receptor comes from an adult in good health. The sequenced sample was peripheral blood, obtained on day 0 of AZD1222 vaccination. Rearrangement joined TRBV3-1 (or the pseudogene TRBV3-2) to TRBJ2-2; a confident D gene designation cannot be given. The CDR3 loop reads CASSQDLRFANTGELFF. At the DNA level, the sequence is TGTGCCAGCAGCCAAGACCTCAGATTCGCGAACACCGGGGAGCTGTTTTTT.